The next 32 T cell receptor beta chains were all read from a single sample in a study of T cells in pancreatic ductal adenocarcinoma. Method: immunoSEQ multiplex PCR; TCRdb's copy keeps in-frame clones and lacks some. The data contain 30,000 or so clones, 90% to 95% of them singletons. Surgery without prior neoadjuvant therapy was the treatment of the selected pancreatic ductal adenocarcinoma patients. Sample: PBMCs. The receptors come from a human donor with pancreatic ductal adenocarcinoma.

The J gene is TRBJ2-7, the V gene TRBV7-3; D unclear. Per germline, CDR1 SGHTA and CDR2 FQGTGA. The V and J ends lost 1 base and 5 bases respectively, with 27 bases between them. The CDR3 covers 19 residues. The CDR3 DNA is TGTGCCAGCAGCTTAAGGGGTAGGACGAGCGAGAGTATTGAGGACGAGCAGTACTTC. It codes for CASSLRGRTSESIEDEQYF.

V is TRBV15 and J is TRBJ2-7, with D maybe TRBD1 (5 bases). CDR3 length: 16 amino acids. The germline V and J ends were trimmed by 3 bases and 5 bases, with 20 bases remaining between them. The V gene's germline CDR1 is LNHNV and CDR2 YYDKDF (reference sequence). DNA of the CDR3: TGTGCCACCAGCAGGGCCGCGGTCAGGGCAAGGAACGAGCAGTACTTC. Translating it yields CATSRAAVRARNEQYF. Variable domain in full (rest from reference TRBV15 and TRBJ2-7): DAMVIQNPRYQVTQFGKPVTLSCSQTLNHNVMYWYQQKSSQAPKLLFHYYDKDFNNEADTPDNFQSRRPNTSFCFLDIRSPGLGDTAMYLCATSRAAVRARNEQYFGPGTRLTVT.

The chain is built from TRBV5-4 and TRBJ2-7; a possible D gene is TRBD1 (6 bases). CDR1 and CDR2 (germline): SGHNT, YYREEE (reference sequence). CDR3 length: 14 residues. Trimming stripped 0 bases from V and 2 bases from J, with 9 bases between. The CDR3 DNA reads as TGTGCCAGCAGCTTGGAACAGGGCCCCTACGAGCAGTACTTC. Translated, it gives CASSLEQGPYEQYF. Drawing the rest from reference TRBV5-4 and TRBJ2-7, the complete variable domain is ETGVTQSPTHLIKTRGQQVTLRCSSQSGHNTVSWYQQALGQGPQFIFQYYREEENGRGNFPPRFSGLQFPNYSSELNVNALELDDSALYLCASSLEQGPYEQYFGPGTRLTVT.

The CDR3 here is CASTASRGGPEAFF. The CDR3 coding sequence is TGCGCCAGCACCGCTTCCCGGGGGGGCCCTGAAGCTTTCTTT. V is TRBV4-1 and J is TRBJ1-1; the D gene is possibly TRBD1 (6 bases). This CDR3 is built from 14 residues. With 7 bases removed from V and 6 bases from J, the gap between germline ends came to 18 bases. Germline assignment: CDR1 MGHRA and CDR2 YSYEKL.

This clone came up once. The chain combines TRBV18 with TRBJ2-7; D may be TRBD2 (6 bases). The V end was cut by 6 bases, the J end by 8 bases, with 17 bases between. CDR1 is KGHSH and CDR2 is LQKENI in the germline V gene. This CDR3 has 13 residues. The CDR3 bases are TGTGCCAGCTCCCCATGGGACTTACACAAGCAGTACTTC. Residues: CASSPWDLHKQYF.

The chain links TRBV29-1 to TRBJ2-2; maybe TRBD2 (7 bases). The CDR3 consists of 13 residues. Germline V gene data show CDR1 as SQVTM and CDR2 as ANQGSEA. Trimming removed 2 bases from V and 9 bases from J, with 13 bases in between. DNA of the CDR3: TGCAGCGTTGAAAGGGGGGGACAACGGGAGCTGTTTTTT. Its protein product is CSVERGGQRELFF.

The gene calls are TRBV27 and TRBJ1-5; a possible D gene is TRBD1 (6 bases). CDR3 length: 15 residues. CDR1 is MNHEY, CDR2 SMNVEV, per germline (reference sequence). Trimming removed 5 bases at V and 3 bases at J, with 14 bases between. The CDR3 DNA follows: TGTGCCAGCAGTCTAGGGGGTAATAACAATCAGCCCCAGCATTTT. It encodes CASSLGGNNNQPQHF.

This clone was detected only once. V and J are TRBV5-8 and TRBJ1-4; D gene unclear. This CDR3 spans 15 amino acids. Germline CDR1 and CDR2: SGHTS and YDEGEE. The ends were cut back, 0 bases at V and 7 bases at J, with 13 bases in the middle. Written as DNA, the CDR3 is TGTGCCAGCAGCTTGGGGCTAGGGCCGGGTGAAAAACTGTTTTTT. This translates into CASSLGLGPGEKLFF.

The genes are TRBV5-6 and TRBJ2-1; possible D gene TRBD1, 6 bases. The germline CDR1 and CDR2 sequences are SGHDT and YYEEEE. Trimming took 1 base from V and 0 from J, leaving 17 bases between them. There are 18 residues in the CDR3. CDR3 DNA sequence: TGTGCCAGCAGCTTGTATAGGACAGCCTCGTACTCCTACAATGAGCAGTTCTTC. It translates to CASSLYRTASYSYNEQFF.

The gene calls are TRBV7-9 and TRBJ1-1; D is undetermined. Germline CDR1 reads SEHNR; CDR2 reads FQNEAQ (reference sequence). V dropped 7 bases and J dropped 1 base, with 10 bases sitting between them. The CDR3 runs 13 residues. CDR3 region: CASIPRGNTEAFF. In DNA, the CDR3 is TGTGCCAGCATCCCACGGGGGAACACTGAAGCTTTCTTT.

The chain combines TRBV4-3 with TRBJ1-6; D not resolved. The V end lost 0 bases, the J end lost 7 bases, and 4 bases lay between the germline ends. The V gene's germline CDR1 is LGHNA and CDR2 YSLEER. The CDR3 is made up of 13 amino acids. CDR3 nucleotides: TGCGCCAGCAGCCAAGAGATGAATTCACCCCTCCACTTT. It yields the protein CASSQEMNSPLHF.

In its sample, this clone was seen once. The chain carries TRBV29-1 and TRBJ2-5; possible D gene TRBD1, 6 bases. The CDR3 has 14 residues. Between the trimmed V and J ends, which lost 3 bases and 7 bases, there was a span of 18 bases. Germline V gene data show CDR1 as SQVTM and CDR2 as ANQGSEA. DNA for the CDR3: TGCAGCGTTGAGATGACAGGTCGTACGGGGACCCAGTACTTC. Protein sequence: CSVEMTGRTGTQYF. The entire variable domain, with the rest obtained from reference TRBV29-1 and TRBJ2-5, is as follows: SAVISQKPSRDICQRGTSLTIQCQVDSQVTMMFWYRQQPGQSLTLIATANQGSEATYESGFVIDKFPISRPNLTFSTLTVSNMSPEDSSIYLCSVEMTGRTGTQYFGPGTRLLVL.

The chain has TRBV30 and TRBJ2-7; maybe TRBD1 (5 bases). V gave up 1 base and J gave up 5 bases, with 21 bases separating them. This CDR3 contains 16 residues. Per germline, CDR1 GTSNPN and CDR2 SVGIG (reference sequence). The CDR3 spells CAWSDSPRREEDEQYF. CDR3 sequence (DNA): TGTGCCTGGAGTGACTCCCCCCGCAGGGAAGAAGACGAGCAGTACTTC.

DNA of the CDR3: TGTGCCAGCAGTTATGGGCACGCTAGCGGGACCCAGTACTTC. Translation gives CASSYGHASGTQYF. The rearrangement links TRBV27 to TRBJ2-5, with TRBD2 identical over 7 bases. The CDR3 totals 14 residues. The germline CDR1 and CDR2 sequences are MNHEY and SMNVEV (reference sequence). With V trimmed by 4 bases and J by 7 bases, 9 bases remained unmatched.

The V and J genes are TRBV5-1 and TRBJ2-7; a possible D gene is TRBD1 (5 bases). Germline V gene lookup returns CDR1 SGHRS and CDR2 YFSETQ. The CDR3 is 14 amino acids. Trimming removed 2 bases from V and 0 bases from J, with 9 bases in between. CDR3 region: CASSLSGYSYEQYF. CDR3 bases: TGCGCCAGCAGCTTATCAGGGTACTCCTACGAGCAGTACTTC.

The chain combines TRBV28 with TRBJ1-5; 8 positions agree with TRBD1. Germline V gene lookup returns CDR1 MDHEN and CDR2 SYDVKM. J lost 4 bases, V lost 5 bases, and 28 bases had no gene match. The CDR3 runs 22 residues. CDR3 DNA sequence: TGTGCCAGCAGTCTCACCGGACAGGGTGCCCTCCTACTATCCCGCATGAATCAGCCCCAGCATTTT. Translating gives CASSLTGQGALLLSRMNQPQHF.

J is TRBJ2-2 and V is TRBV4-2, with 8 bases aligning to TRBD2. J was trimmed by 5 bases and V by 1 base; bases with no gene match: 12. The CDR3 is 18 residues long. Germline V CDR1 and CDR2: LGHNA, YNFKEQ. CDR3 amino acids: CASSQGLISGSLTGELFF. The CDR3 DNA reads as TGTGCCAGCAGCCAAGGACTCATCAGCGGGAGTCTAACCGGGGAGCTGTTTTTT.

The gene calls are TRBV14 and TRBJ2-1, with a weak D call TRBD2 (6 bases). The CDR3 sequence is 16 residues long. CDR1 SGHDN and CDR2 FVKESK come from the germline V gene. Trimming removed 6 bases at V and 2 bases at J, with 17 bases between. The DNA of the CDR3 is TGTGCCAGCAGACAAACGGCCGGGGGAACCTACAATGAGCAGTTCTTC. Amino acids: CASRQTAGGTYNEQFF.

The chain couples TRBV5-4 to TRBJ2-5; 7 bases align to TRBD1. J was trimmed by 5 bases and V by 0 bases; bases with no gene match: 4. This CDR3 is 14 amino acids long. Germline V gene data show CDR1 as SGHNT and CDR2 as YYREEE (reference sequence). The CDR3 DNA sequence: TGTGCCAGCAGCTTGGGACAGGGAAGGGAGACCCAGTACTTC. Translation: CASSLGQGRETQYF.

V usage is TRBV5-1 and J usage is TRBJ2-2, with D perhaps being TRBD1 or TRBD2 (5 bases each). CDR1 SGHRS and CDR2 YFSETQ come from the germline V gene. The CDR3 consists of 14 residues. The germline V and J ends were trimmed by 7 bases and 3 bases, with 13 bases remaining between them. The CDR3 DNA sequence: TGCGCCAGCCTTCCCGGGGCGGACACCGGGGAGCTGTTTTTT. Amino acids: CASLPGADTGELFF.

In this sample, this clone turned up once. The chain recombines TRBV9 with TRBJ2-5; 9 nucleotides match TRBD2. The CDR3 loop spans 15 amino acids. Germline loops: CDR1 SGDLS, CDR2 YYNGEE. V trimming: 6 bases; J trimming: 0 bases; junction bases outside the gene matches: 6. The CDR3 nucleotides read TGTGCCAGCACCAGGGGACTAGCAAACCAAGAGACCCAGTACTTC. Encoded protein: CASTRGLANQETQYF.

This rearrangement joins TRBV6-5 to TRBJ2-2; 10 positions agree with TRBD1. V trimming: 6 bases; J trimming: 5 bases; junction bases outside the gene matches: 6. Germline lookup yields CDR1 MNHEY and CDR2 SVGAGI. The CDR3 has 15 residues. The chain's CDR3 is CASSQTGGRTGELFF. The CDR3 nucleotides read TGTGCCAGCAGCCAGACAGGGGGCAGGACCGGGGAGCTGTTTTTT.

There are a few counts of this clone. This chain joins TRBV5-6 and TRBJ2-7, with D tentatively TRBD2 (6 bases). Trimming removed 4 bases from V and 9 bases from J, with 23 bases in between. The V gene's germline CDR1 is SGHDT and CDR2 YYEEEE. The CDR3 extends over 15 amino acids. The CDR3 is CASSRVGGAGARQYF. The CDR3 bases are TGTGCCAGCAGCCGGGTGGGGGGAGCCGGAGCAAGGCAGTACTTC.

This clone was observed a single time. The CDR3 nucleotides are TGTGCCAGCAGTTACCTCCGGGACTATCAAGAGACCCAGTACTTC. Residues: CASSYLRDYQETQYF. This chain connects TRBV6-5 to TRBJ2-5; 7 bases line up with TRBD2. CDR3 length: 15 amino acids. The trim removed 2 bases at V and 2 bases at J, leaving 5 bases unmatched. Germline loops: CDR1 MNHEY, CDR2 SVGAGI.

The chain combines TRBV25-1 with TRBJ2-7; D is unresolved. The CDR3 sequence is 11 residues long. The germline V gene has CDR1 MGHDK and CDR2 SYGVNS. Trimming took off 4 bases at V and 1 base at J, with 2 bases between the two ends. The CDR3 coding sequence is TGTGCCAGCAGTGGATCCTACGAGCAGTACTTC. Translation: CASSGSYEQYF.

The chain recombines TRBV20-1 with TRBJ2-5; D not certain. The germline CDR1 and CDR2 sequences are DFQATT and SNEGSKA (reference sequence). This CDR3 contains 11 residues. Deletions cut 5 bases from V and 4 bases from J, with 8 bases between. CDR3 protein: CSAAHLETQYF. CDR3 sequence (DNA): TGCAGTGCTGCCCATTTAGAGACCCAGTACTTC.

The rearrangement uses TRBV18 and TRBJ1-1; TRBD1 is a possible D gene (6 bases). Trimming removed 2 bases at V and 3 bases at J, with 10 bases between. CDR3 length: 14 residues. CDR1 and CDR2 (germline): KGHSH, LQKENI. The CDR3 sequence is CASSPGGAYTEAFF. The CDR3 DNA follows: TGTGCCAGCTCACCAGGGGGGGCATACACTGAAGCTTTCTTT.

This CDR3 reads CASSPTPGPSYEQYF. The CDR3 DNA sequence: TGTGCCAGCTCTCCGACACCGGGACCGAGCTACGAGCAGTACTTC. The chain employs TRBV2 and TRBJ2-7; D possibly uses TRBD1 or TRBD2 (5 bases each). The CDR3 spans 15 residues. The V and J ends lost 8 bases and 3 bases respectively, with 20 bases between them. Germline V CDR1 and CDR2: SNHLY, FYNNEI.

The chain carries TRBV25-1 and TRBJ2-5; perhaps TRBD2 as D (6 bases). Germline CDR1 is MGHDK and CDR2 is SYGVNS. The CDR3 is 16 residues long. Trimming cost V 0 bases and J 2 bases, with 13 bases left between them. The DNA of the CDR3 is TGTGCCAGCAGTGAATACCGACGAGCGGGTCAAGAGACCCAGTACTTC. This codes for CASSEYRRAGQETQYF.

J is TRBJ2-2 and V is TRBV30; D is undetermined. Germline V lookup: CDR1 GTSNPN, CDR2 SVGIG (reference sequence). The CDR3 totals 13 residues. V lost 2 bases, J lost 5 bases, and 9 bases lay in between. DNA of the CDR3: TGTGCCTGGAGTTTTCTGGGGACCGGGGAGCTGTTTTTT. It translates to CAWSFLGTGELFF.

The rearrangement links TRBV7-2 to TRBJ2-7; D is perhaps TRBD2 (5 bases). The germline V gene encodes CDR1 SGHTA and CDR2 FQGNSA. This CDR3 has 13 amino acids. Trimming left V 4 bases short and J 3 bases short, with 10 bases between. This CDR3 is CASSSQRDYEQYF. The CDR3 DNA reads TGTGCCAGCAGCTCTCAACGGGACTACGAGCAGTACTTC.

The V gene is TRBV6-1, the J gene TRBJ2-7; 7 positions agree with TRBD1. CDR1 and CDR2 from the germline V gene are MNHNS and SASEGT. V dropped 7 bases and J dropped 0; count of bases not matched to a gene: 9. This CDR3 contains 15 residues. CDR3 nucleotide sequence: TGTGCCAGCAAAAGGGGGCGAGAACTCTCCTACGAGCAGTACTTC. Translating it yields CASKRGRELSYEQYF.